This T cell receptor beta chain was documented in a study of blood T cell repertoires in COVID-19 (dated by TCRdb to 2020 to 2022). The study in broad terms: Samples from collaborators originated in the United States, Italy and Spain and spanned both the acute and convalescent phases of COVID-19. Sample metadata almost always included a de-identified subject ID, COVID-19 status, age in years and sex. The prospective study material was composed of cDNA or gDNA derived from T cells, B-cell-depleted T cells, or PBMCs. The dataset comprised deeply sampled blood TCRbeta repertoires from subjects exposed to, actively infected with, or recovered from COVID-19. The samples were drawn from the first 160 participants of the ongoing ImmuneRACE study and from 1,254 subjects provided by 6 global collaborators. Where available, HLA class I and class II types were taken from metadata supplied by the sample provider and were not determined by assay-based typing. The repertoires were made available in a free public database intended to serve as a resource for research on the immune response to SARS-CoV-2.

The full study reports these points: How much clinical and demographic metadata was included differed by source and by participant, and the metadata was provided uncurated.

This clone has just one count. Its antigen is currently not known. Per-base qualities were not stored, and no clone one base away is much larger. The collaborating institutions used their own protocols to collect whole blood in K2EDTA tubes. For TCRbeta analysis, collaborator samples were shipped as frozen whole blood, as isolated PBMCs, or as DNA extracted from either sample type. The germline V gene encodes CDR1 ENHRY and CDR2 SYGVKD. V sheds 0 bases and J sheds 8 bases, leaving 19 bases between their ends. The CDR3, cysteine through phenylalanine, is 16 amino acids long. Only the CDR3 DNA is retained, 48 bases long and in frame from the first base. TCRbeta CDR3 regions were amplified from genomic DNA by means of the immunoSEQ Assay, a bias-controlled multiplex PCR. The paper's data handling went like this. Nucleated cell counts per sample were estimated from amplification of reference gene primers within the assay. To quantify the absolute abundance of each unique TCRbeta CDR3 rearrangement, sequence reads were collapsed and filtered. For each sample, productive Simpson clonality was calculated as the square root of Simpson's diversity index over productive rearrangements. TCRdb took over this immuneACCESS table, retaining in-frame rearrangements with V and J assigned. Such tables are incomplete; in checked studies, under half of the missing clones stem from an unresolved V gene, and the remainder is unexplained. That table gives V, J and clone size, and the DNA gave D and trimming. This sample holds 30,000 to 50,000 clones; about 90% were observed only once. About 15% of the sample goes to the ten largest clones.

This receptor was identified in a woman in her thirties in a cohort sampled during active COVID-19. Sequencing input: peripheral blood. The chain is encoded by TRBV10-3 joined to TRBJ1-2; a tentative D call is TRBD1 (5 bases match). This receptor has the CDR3 CAISESGRNLVGGYTF. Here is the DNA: TGTGCCATCAGTGAGTCGGGGCGGAACCTGGTTGGCGGCTACACCTTC.